This passage covers 10 T cell receptor beta chains from one sample sequenced in a study of blood T cell repertoires in COVID-19. This table comes from immunoSEQ multiplex PCR, and its TCRdb copy is limited to in-frame clones, with some not included. The sample yields some 160,000 clones, approximately 87% seen once. The sequenced sample consisted of PBMCs or T cells enriched from blood (not recorded which). These TCRs come from a woman in her forties or fifties who had recovered from COVID-19.

V is TRBV15 and J is TRBJ1-4; no reliable D call. The ends were cut back, 3 bases at V and 7 bases at J, with 18 bases in the middle. CDR1 and CDR2 (germline): LNHNV, YYDKDF (reference sequence). The CDR3 runs 16 residues. The CDR3 region has the DNA TGTGCCACCAGCAGGGAACCGGGGAGGCGCAGTGAAAAACTGTTTTTT. Translation gives CATSREPGRRSEKLFF.

This sequence joins TRBV7-6 and TRBJ1-1; possible D gene TRBD1, 6 bases. The CDR3 is 14 amino acids. Germline-derived CDR1 and CDR2 are SGHVS and FNYEAQ. V lost 3 bases and J 6 bases, leaving 14 bases between the germline ends. This CDR3 is CASSLTKGDAEAFF. The CDR3 bases are TGTGCCAGCAGCTTGACAAAGGGGGACGCTGAAGCTTTCTTT. The full variable domain, rest sourced from reference TRBV7-6 and TRBJ1-1, is GAGVSQSPRYKVTKRGQDVALRCDPISGHVSLYWYRQALGQGPEFLTYFNYEAQQDKSGLPNDRFSAERPEGSISTLTIQRTEQRDSAMYRCASSLTKGDAEAFFGQGTRLTVV.

This rearrangement joins TRBV28 to TRBJ2-3, with 12 nucleotides matching TRBD2. The CDR3 consists of 18 residues. Germline V gene data show CDR1 as MDHEN and CDR2 as SYDVKM. Unmatched junction bases numbered 8, after V lost 2 bases and J lost 2 bases. Written as DNA, the CDR3 is TGTGCCAGCAGTTTACACGGACTAGCGGGGTCTTCCACAGATACGCAGTATTTT. Translating gives CASSLHGLAGSSTDTQYF.

The gene calls are TRBV9 and TRBJ2-4, with a weak D call TRBD1 (5 bases). This CDR3 region has 15 residues. Germline values: CDR1 SGDLS, CDR2 YYNGEE. Trimming took off 1 base at V and 3 bases at J, with 11 bases between the two ends. CDR3 residues: CASSVSGYGKNIQYF. For the CDR3, the DNA is TGTGCCAGCAGCGTATCAGGGTATGGCAAAAACATTCAGTACTTC.

This clone occurred once. V gene TRBV5-1 combines with J gene TRBJ1-4; 7 positions agree with TRBD1. Germline V CDR1 and CDR2: SGHRS, YFSETQ. V shed 7 bases and J 4 bases; nucleotides not matched to a gene: 10. CDR3 size: 15 residues. The chain's CDR3 is CASSFTGDGNEKLFF. As DNA, the CDR3 is TGCGCCAGCTCCTTCACAGGGGACGGTAATGAAAAACTGTTTTTT.

This clone was found once. The J gene is TRBJ1-2, the V gene TRBV4-1; D perhaps matches TRBD1 (6 bases). Trimming stripped 0 bases from V and 3 bases from J, with 14 bases between. Germline V lookup: CDR1 MGHRA, CDR2 YSYEKL. The CDR3 consists of 16 residues. This chain's CDR3 is CASSQESTGPHYGYTF. The CDR3 DNA is TGCGCCAGCAGCCAAGAAAGTACAGGGCCTCACTATGGCTACACCTTC.

The chain joins TRBV6-5 to TRBJ2-2; D perhaps matches TRBD1 (6 bases). V was cut by 8 bases and J by 4 bases, with 14 bases left in between. Germline V gene data show CDR1 as MNHEY and CDR2 as SVGAGI. The CDR3 runs 14 residues. The CDR3: CASEPNRATGELFF. CDR3 coding DNA: TGTGCCAGCGAACCGAACAGGGCCACCGGGGAGCTGTTTTTT.

The chain is built from TRBV7-2 and TRBJ1-1; tentative D call: TRBD1 (5 bases). Germline V gives CDR1 SGHTA, CDR2 FQGNSA. The ends were cut back, 6 bases at V and 1 base at J, with 24 bases in the middle. This CDR3 spans 18 amino acids. The CDR3 sequence: CASSLERGRTGGNTEAFF. The CDR3 DNA is TGTGCCAGCAGTCTTGAAAGGGGACGGACGGGGGGGAACACTGAAGCTTTCTTT.

The J gene is TRBJ2-1, the V gene TRBV5-1; D is perhaps TRBD2 (7 bases). This CDR3 has 14 amino acids. The germline V and J ends were trimmed by 2 bases and 10 bases, with 16 bases remaining between them. The germline V gene has CDR1 SGHRS and CDR2 YFSETQ. The CDR3, as DNA: TGCGCCAGCAGCTTCCGGACTAGTGGGGGCGAGCAGTTCTTC. Its translation is CASSFRTSGGEQFF. Full variable domain (remainder filled in from reference TRBV5-1 and TRBJ2-1): KAGVTQTPRYLIKTRGQQVTLSCSPISGHRSVSWYQQTPGQGLQFLFEYFSETQRNKGNFPGRFSGRQFSNSRSEMNVSTLELGDSALYLCASSFRTSGGEQFFGPGTRLTVL.

This chain uses TRBV6-2 or TRBV6-3 with TRBJ2-7; D is uncertain. The germline gives CDR1 MNHEY, CDR2 SVGEGT. The CDR3 sequence is 13 residues long. V lost 0 bases, J lost 3 bases, and 6 bases lay in between. CDR3 nucleotides: TGTGCCAGCAGTTACTCCCGGAGCTACGAGCAGTACTTC. It specifies CASSYSRSYEQYF.